This T cell receptor beta chain was sequenced for a study of OX40 agonist ivuxolimab in advanced cancers. Study-level background: Three dose-escalation patients had partial responses: one with hepatocellular carcinoma and two with cutaneous melanoma.

Method: immunoSEQ multiplex PCR; TCRdb's copy keeps in-frame clones and lacks some. The repertoire has approximately 40,000 clones, 65% to 90% of them found once; the top ten carry about 20%. This CDR3 spans 12 amino acids. Germline values: CDR1 SGHTA, CDR2 FQGTGA. Trimming left V 5 bases short and J 7 bases short, with 9 bases between. Blood specimens came from baseline, cycle 4 day 1, and cycle 7 day 1. The sequence came from an adult with an advanced solid tumor such as melanoma, head and neck, liver or kidney cancer. The chain employs TRBV7-3 and TRBJ2-1; D perhaps matches TRBD2 (5 bases). This sample comprised CD4+ or CD8+ T cells sorted from blood, obtained in a trial of the OX40 agonist ivuxolimab. This chain's CDR3 is CASSPSGNEQFF. The CDR3 DNA is TGTGCCAGCAGCCCCAGCGGAAATGAGCAGTTCTTC. Using reference TRBV7-3 and TRBJ2-1 for the parts outside the CDR3, the full variable domain is GAGVSQTPSNKVTEKGKYVELRCDPISGHTALYWYRQSLGQGPEFLIYFQGTGAADDSGLPNDRFFAVRPEGSVSTLKIQRTERGDSAVYLCASSPSGNEQFFGPGTRLTVL.